The TCR beta chain described here comes from a study of blood T cell repertoires in COVID-19. Study as a whole: Sources were T cells, B-cell-depleted T cells, or PBMCs; the material itself was cDNA or gDNA.

The CDR3 has 14 amino acids. The V gene's germline CDR1 is KGHSH and CDR2 LQKENI. Trimming took 1 base from V and 5 from J, leaving 8 bases between them. Authors' methods: Amplified reference gene primers provided the basis for estimating nucleated cell counts. Only in-frame clones appear in the TCRdb table, and some are missing; sequencing was by immunoSEQ multiplex PCR. D and trimming come from the DNA, and the V and J calls and clone size come from that table. The sample has 250,000 to 300,000 clones; around 90% are singletons. Adults between about 18 and 89 years of age took part from about two dozen US areas. Researchers sorted participants into cohorts using their self-reported clinical history.

This receptor was taken from a woman between 35 and 50 years old with acute COVID-19. V usage is TRBV18 and J usage is TRBJ1-4; D uncertain. What was sequenced was PBMCs or T cells enriched from blood (not recorded which). CDR3 protein: CASSPRSGNEKLFF. The CDR3 region has the DNA TGTGCCAGCTCACCACGATCCGGGAATGAAAAACTGTTTTTT.